The clone carrying this TCR beta chain was seen a single time. The CDR3 runs 15 residues. Germline V gene data show CDR1 as LGHDT and CDR2 as YNNKEL (reference sequence). V was shortened by 4 bases and J by 5 bases, with 17 bases between the two germline ends. The record originates from a study of blood T cell repertoires in COVID-19. Study-level background: The cDNA or gDNA used as material had been derived from T cells, B-cell-depleted T cells, or PBMCs.

As processed by the authors: Scientists estimated how many nucleated cells there were by amplifying reference gene primers. Profiling relied on immunoSEQ multiplex PCR, and the TCRdb table lists in-frame clones only, not all of them. The DNA was the basis for D and trimming; V, J and clone size are from that table. The sample holds approximately 50,000 clones, less than 80% seen once. This sequence was found in a man between 65 and 85 years old with acute or convalescent COVID-19. The sequenced material came from peripheral blood. This sequence joins TRBV3-1 (or the pseudogene TRBV3-2) and TRBJ1-2; perhaps TRBD1 as D (6 bases). CDR3 coding DNA: TGTGCCAGCAGCCCCCAAGCCAGGGGTCTATATGGCTACACCTTC. Residues: CASSPQARGLYGYTF.